These 27 T cell receptor beta chains originate from one sample sequenced in a study of post-analysis software for immune sequencing data. Study observations and caveats: Patients used several TRBV segments, including TRBV5-6, TRBV5-1 and TRBV20-1, more often than controls.

Their cognate antigens are unknown. Sequencing libraries made from TCR beta cDNA carried unique molecular identifiers. TCRdb reprocessed the PCR reads with MiXCR, giving one entry per CDR3 protein. The data hold about 770,000 distinct CDR3 sequences, with around 45% observed a single time. The material sequenced was blood. Receptors originate from a girl aged 5-17 years with multiple sclerosis.

This clonotype came up a few times. This sequence joins TRBV12-3 or TRBV12-4 and TRBJ2-7; D possibly corresponds to TRBD1 (6 bases). The CDR3 loop spans 15 amino acids. V lost 4 bases, J lost 1 base, and 14 bases lay in between. CDR3 DNA sequence: TGTGCCAGCAGTTCCTCAAGACAGGCATCCTACGAGCAGTACTTC. Protein sequence: CASSSSRQASYEQYF.

The rearrangement uses TRBV3-1 and TRBJ2-7, with TRBD1 identical over 7 bases. CDR3 length: 14 residues. The V and J ends lost 2 bases and 3 bases, in that order; junction bases with no gene match: 4. The germline V gene has CDR1 LGHDT and CDR2 YNNKEL (reference sequence). This CDR3 reads CASSQTRQGYEQYF. CDR3 bases: TGTGCCAGCAGCCAAACTAGACAGGGCTACGAGCAGTACTTC.

This clonotype showed up just once. The chain carries TRBV4-2 and TRBJ2-3; weak D call: TRBD1 (6 bases). The CDR3 covers 17 residues. Germline values: CDR1 LGHNA, CDR2 YNFKEQ. V lost 0 bases to trimming and J lost 3 bases, with 16 bases between them. The CDR3 DNA is TGTGCCAGCAGCCAAGATCCGGGACAAAGCCTTACAGATACGCAGTATTTT. Translating it yields CASSQDPGQSLTDTQYF.

The V call is TRBV9, the J call TRBJ2-1, with D unclear. The CDR3 loop spans 15 amino acids. CDR1 is SGDLS, CDR2 YYNGEE, per germline. Trimming took 0 bases from V and 7 from J, leaving 14 bases between them. The chain's CDR3 is CASSVEGTTLNEQFF. CDR3 nucleotide sequence: TGTGCCAGCAGCGTAGAAGGCACCACCTTAAATGAGCAGTTCTTC.

This clonotype was seen only a few times. The DNA of the CDR3 is TGTGCCAGCAGTCCACCGGGACAGAACTACGAGCAGTACTTC. Translating it yields CASSPPGQNYEQYF. This chain connects TRBV6-6 to TRBJ2-7, with TRBD1 matching 7 bases. Germline V gene lookup returns CDR1 MNHNY and CDR2 SVGAGI (reference sequence). The V and J ends lost 5 bases and 3 bases, in that order; junction bases with no gene match: 7. The CDR3 contains 14 residues.

The V gene is TRBV7-2, the J gene TRBJ2-3; D unclear. Germline loops: CDR1 SGHTA, CDR2 FQGNSA. The CDR3 has 16 amino acids. The V gene lost 1 base and the J gene lost 2 bases, with 13 bases spanning the gap. CDR3 bases: TGTGCCAGCAGCTTAGAGGAAACGGCCCCCACAGATACGCAGTATTTT. Amino acid sequence: CASSLEETAPTDTQYF.

The V and J genes are TRBV13 and TRBJ2-6; TRBD2 aligns across 8 bases. Germline V gives CDR1 PRHDT, CDR2 FYEKMQ (reference sequence). V shed 5 bases and J 2 bases; nucleotides not matched to a gene: 11. The CDR3 is 18 residues long. This CDR3 is CASSALAGTSPGANVLTF. CDR3 DNA sequence: TGTGCCAGCAGCGCTTTAGCGGGAACCTCTCCTGGGGCCAACGTCCTGACTTTC.

The V call is TRBV12-3 or TRBV12-4, the J call TRBJ2-5; no reliable D call. The V end lost 6 bases, the J end lost 4 bases, and 15 bases lay between the germline ends. This CDR3 contains 14 residues. The CDR3 loop is CASSLPGPGETQYF. The CDR3 DNA reads as TGTGCCAGCAGCCTCCCCGGCCCTGGAGAGACCCAGTACTTC.

This clonotype was observed a handful of times. The V and J genes are TRBV27 and TRBJ2-1, with 8 positions matching TRBD2. V lost 5 bases and J lost 10; bases outside the gene matches: 10. The CDR3 contains 14 residues. Germline values: CDR1 MNHEY, CDR2 SMNVEV (reference sequence). The CDR3 DNA reads TGTGCCAGCAGTCCGGGACTAGGAACACCCGAGCAGTTCTTC. Encoded protein: CASSPGLGTPEQFF.

This clonotype was seen only a few times. The chain links TRBV6-2 or TRBV6-3 to TRBJ2-7; D is perhaps TRBD2 (5 bases). CDR1 and CDR2 from the germline V gene are MNHEY and SVGEGT. The CDR3 spans 16 residues. Trimming stripped 2 bases from V and 5 bases from J, with 19 bases between. The CDR3 DNA reads TGTGCCAGCAGTTACATGGGATCGGGGAGTGACGACGAGCAGTACTTC. As protein: CASSYMGSGSDDEQYF.

The sample holds a few counts of this clonotype. This sequence joins TRBV20-1 and TRBJ2-1, with TRBD2 matching 10 bases. The germline V gene has CDR1 DFQATT and CDR2 SNEGSKA (reference sequence). The CDR3 length is 12 residues. The J segment lost 7 bases and the V segment lost 3 bases, leaving 0 bases of the junction unmatched. In nucleotides, the CDR3 is TGCAGTGCTAGGGGACTAGCGAATGAGCAGTTCTTC. This translates into CSARGLANEQFF.

This sequence joins TRBV4-2 and TRBJ1-5, with D possibly TRBD1 on 5 matching bases. V was cut by 4 bases and J by 3 bases, with 13 bases left in between. The CDR3 contains 15 residues. Germline CDR1 and CDR2: LGHNA and YNFKEQ. The CDR3 is CASSRTQGNNQPQHF. In nucleotides, the CDR3 is TGTGCCAGCAGCCGAACCCAGGGAAACAATCAGCCCCAGCATTTT.

Ten or more counts support this clonotype. Its ends do not fully match the called genes, so a read error is possible. For the CDR3, the DNA is TGTGCTAGCAGCTTAGTGGGCACCCAAGAGACCCAGTACTTC. Amino acid sequence: CASSLVGTQETQYF. The V gene is TRBV7-7, the J gene TRBJ2-5; the D is unclear. The V gene's germline CDR1 is SSHAT and CDR2 FNYEAQ (reference sequence). This CDR3 region has 14 residues.

This chain uses TRBV20-1 with TRBJ2-7, with 13 bases lining up with TRBD2. This CDR3 has 15 amino acids. Germline V gives CDR1 DFQATT, CDR2 SNEGSKA (reference sequence). With V trimmed by 5 bases and J by 0 bases, 4 bases remained unmatched. CDR3 sequence: CSAPRTSGSSYEQYF. The DNA of the CDR3 is TGCAGTGCTCCTCGGACTAGCGGGAGCTCCTACGAGCAGTACTTC.

A few counts support this clonotype. The chain has TRBV5-4 and TRBJ1-2; D is uncertain. With 1 base removed from V and 0 bases from J, the gap between germline ends came to 19 bases. This CDR3 has 18 amino acids. The germline gives CDR1 SGHNT, CDR2 YYREEE (reference sequence). The CDR3 is CASSLNHLGREANYGYTF. Here the CDR3 DNA reads TGTGCCAGCAGCTTGAACCATTTAGGGCGGGAGGCTAACTATGGCTACACCTTC.

This clonotype was detected only a few times. This chain links TRBV10-3 with TRBJ1-2; 7 positions match TRBD1. The V gene end was trimmed by 7 bases and the J gene end by 2 bases; junction bases not matched to a gene: 10. The CDR3 spans 15 residues. Germline-derived CDR1 and CDR2 are ENHRY and SYGVKD. CDR3 amino acids: CAIKVGTELNYGYTF. Here the CDR3 DNA reads TGTGCCATCAAGGTTGGGACAGAATTAAACTATGGCTACACCTTC.

V gene TRBV12-3 or TRBV12-4 combines with J gene TRBJ2-1, with TRBD2 matching 13 bases. The CDR3 spans 14 residues. V shed 11 bases and J 5 bases; nucleotides not matched to a gene: 6. The CDR3: CAVTGTSGDNEQFF. As DNA, the CDR3 is TGTGCCGTGACCGGGACTAGCGGGGACAATGAGCAGTTCTTC.

The chain combines TRBV7-9 with TRBJ2-1, with 8 positions matching TRBD1. The better agreement between TRBJ2-7 and the DNA end casts doubt on the J call. The CDR3 runs to 16 residues. Germline assignment: CDR1 SEHNR and CDR2 FQNEAQ (reference sequence). The CDR3: CASSARPGTGHYEQYF. CDR3 bases: TGTGCCAGCAGCGCCAGACCTGGGACAGGACATTACGAGCAGTACTTC.

The V and J genes are TRBV7-9 and TRBJ2-7, with 7 bases aligning to TRBD1. The V gene's germline CDR1 is SEHNR and CDR2 FQNEAQ (reference sequence). This CDR3 spans 14 amino acids. The V segment lost 2 bases and the J segment 2 bases; nucleotides outside the gene matches: 3. CDR3 residues: CASSLTGQPYEQYF. The CDR3 DNA reads TGTGCCAGCAGCTTAACGGGACAGCCCTACGAGCAGTACTTC.

The table lists this clonotype with a few counts. At one boundary the junction diverges from the germline segment, which might be a read error. The CDR3 bases are TGTGCTAGCAGCTTCGGTATTGCGGAGACCCAGTACTTC. Translation: CASSFGIAETQYF. V usage is TRBV7-7 and J usage is TRBJ2-5; D gene uncertain. Germline CDR1 reads SSHAT; CDR2 reads FNYEAQ (reference sequence). CDR3 size: 13 residues.

The rearrangement links TRBV4-1 to TRBJ2-7, with D perhaps TRBD1 or TRBD2 (5 bases each). Germline CDR1 MGHRA, CDR2 YSYEKL. V was pared by 0 bases and J by 6 bases, with 15 bases between. The CDR3 has 15 residues. The CDR3, as DNA: TGCGCCAGCAGCCAAGAATATCCAGGGAGCGGCGAGCAGTACTTC. It is translated as CASSQEYPGSGEQYF.

The V gene is TRBV6-1, the J gene TRBJ2-3; a weak D match, TRBD1 (6 bases). Germline loops: CDR1 MNHNS, CDR2 SASEGT. V gave up 2 bases and J gave up 2 bases, with 8 bases separating them. This CDR3 comprises 14 residues. CDR3 nucleotide sequence: TGTGCCAGCAGTGAAAAGGGGGTCACAGATACGCAGTATTTT. Translated: CASSEKGVTDTQYF.

In its sample, this clonotype was seen a few times. The chain couples TRBV9 to TRBJ1-1; 7 bases are a match to TRBD1. The CDR3 covers 18 residues. V dropped 0 bases and J dropped 4; count of bases not matched to a gene: 15. Germline lookup yields CDR1 SGDLS and CDR2 YYNGEE. Here the CDR3 reads CASSVGPGGAPGGTEAFF. CDR3 sequence (DNA): TGTGCCAGCAGCGTAGGGCCAGGGGGGGCCCCGGGTGGCACTGAAGCTTTCTTT. Full variable domain (rest looked up from reference TRBV9 and TRBJ1-1): DSGVTQTPKHLITATGQRVTLRCSPRSGDLSVYWYQQSLDQGLQFLIQYYNGEERAKGNILERFSAQQFPDLHSELNLSSLELGDSALYFCASSVGPGGAPGGTEAFFGQGTRLTVV.

The CDR3 reads CASRREDRGKFNNEQYF. CDR3 in DNA: TGTGCCAGCAGACGGGAGGACAGGGGGAAATTTAACAATGAGCAGTACTTC. The chain carries TRBV5-5 and TRBJ2-5; 10 nucleotides match TRBD1. The CDR3 consists of 17 residues. V lost 5 bases, J lost 11 bases, and 21 bases stayed unmatched. Germline V gene sequence: CDR1 SGHKS, CDR2 YYEKEE (reference sequence).

The rearrangement joins TRBV27 to TRBJ2-7; D ambiguous. The DNA end is a closer match to TRBJ2-5, so the J assignment may be wrong. Germline CDR1 and CDR2: MNHEY and SMNVEV (reference sequence). This CDR3 is built from 14 residues. The CDR3 sequence is CASSLAPAAETQYF. Written as DNA, the CDR3 is TGTGCCAGCAGTTTAGCCCCGGCGGCGGAGACCCAGTACTTC.

The V gene is TRBV7-6, the J gene TRBJ1-1, with D perhaps TRBD1 (5 bases). The V gene's germline CDR1 is SGHVS and CDR2 FNYEAQ. This CDR3 is built from 16 residues. V was trimmed by 5 bases and J by 1 base, leaving 17 bases between them. CDR3 region: CASSPLPSGANTEAFF. The CDR3 bases are TGTGCCAGCAGCCCTCTCCCCTCCGGGGCGAACACTGAAGCTTTCTTT.

This chain uses TRBV6-6 with TRBJ2-3; TRBD2 agrees at 11 bases. J was trimmed by 5 bases and V by 5 bases; bases with no gene match: 12. CDR3 size: 17 residues. Germline V gene data show CDR1 as MNHNY and CDR2 as SVGAGI (reference sequence). The CDR3 is CASSTPLAGGKGDTQYF. The CDR3, as DNA: TGTGCCAGCAGTACTCCCTTAGCGGGAGGGAAGGGAGATACGCAGTATTTT.